What follows are 18 T cell receptor beta chains derived from one specimen sequenced in a study of blood T cell repertoires in COVID-19. The assay was immunoSEQ multiplex PCR, and TCRdb's table has in-frame clones only and misses some. The sample includes about 260,000 clones, 70% to 90% of them seen just once. Sequenced: peripheral blood. The receptor set was obtained from a young man with active or convalescent COVID-19.

The chain uses TRBV18 and TRBJ2-7; 9 positions agree with TRBD1. The CDR3 runs to 13 residues. The germline CDR1 and CDR2 sequences are KGHSH and LQKENI. The J segment lost 1 base and the V segment lost 5 bases, leaving 0 bases of the junction unmatched. CDR3 loop: CASSGTGSYEQYF. The CDR3, as DNA: TGTGCCAGCTCAGGGACAGGGTCCTACGAGCAGTACTTC.

This rearrangement joins TRBV6-5 to TRBJ1-6; 7 bases match TRBD1. V shed 4 bases and J 8 bases; nucleotides not matched to a gene: 8. Germline V gene lookup returns CDR1 MNHEY and CDR2 SVGAGI. The CDR3 length is 15 residues. This chain's CDR3 is CASSSVGTGDSPLHF. The CDR3 nucleotides are TGTGCCAGCAGTTCCGTGGGTACAGGGGATTCACCCCTCCACTTT.

This sequence joins TRBV29-1 and TRBJ1-5; tentatively, D is TRBD1 (6 bases). In germline, CDR1 is SQVTM, CDR2 ANQGSEA. Trimming cost V 6 bases and J 3 bases, with 12 bases left between them. The CDR3 has 13 residues. The CDR3 reads CSVKGQINQPQHF. The CDR3 nucleotides are TGCAGCGTGAAGGGACAAATCAATCAGCCCCAGCATTTT.

V usage is TRBV5-1 and J usage is TRBJ1-2; 9 nucleotides match TRBD1. The CDR3 is 13 residues long. V trimming: 2 bases; J trimming: 6 bases; junction bases outside the gene matches: 2. CDR1 and CDR2 (germline): SGHRS, YFSETQ. The CDR3 bases are TGCGCCAGCAGCTTACAGGGGGCAAATGGCTACACCTTC. Its translation: CASSLQGANGYTF.

V gene TRBV27 combines with J gene TRBJ1-5; D call uncertain. CDR1 and CDR2 from the germline V gene are MNHEY and SMNVEV (reference sequence). The CDR3 has 14 amino acids. Trimming stripped 3 bases from V and 0 bases from J, with 6 bases between. The CDR3 coding sequence is TGTGCCAGCAGTTTTTTCTATAGCAATCAGCCCCAGCATTTT. Its translation is CASSFFYSNQPQHF.

This rearrangement joins TRBV7-3 to TRBJ2-5, with 8 positions matching TRBD2. The CDR3 length is 15 residues. Trimming cost V 2 bases and J 2 bases; bases outside gene matches: 4. Germline V gene data show CDR1 as SGHTA and CDR2 as FQGTGA. CDR3 DNA sequence: TGTGCCAGCAGCTTATCAGCGGGGGTACAAGAGACCCAGTACTTC. The encoded protein is CASSLSAGVQETQYF.

This chain uses TRBV7-9 with TRBJ1-6; D might be TRBD1 (6 bases). CDR1 and CDR2 (germline): SEHNR, FQNEAQ (reference sequence). Trimming took off 5 bases at V and 9 bases at J, with 11 bases between the two ends. The CDR3 contains 13 residues. Here the CDR3 DNA reads TGTGCCAGCAGCCGCACAGGGACTTCACCCCTCCACTTT. Protein product: CASSRTGTSPLHF.

This chain uses TRBV2 with TRBJ1-1; 11 bases are shared with TRBD1. Germline V lookup: CDR1 SNHLY, CDR2 FYNNEI. Germline trimming cut 2 bases from V and 0 bases from J; bases unmatched to any gene: 11. CDR3 length: 19 amino acids. The CDR3 protein is CASSERIGQGAPMNTEAFF. CDR3 DNA: TGTGCCAGCAGTGAAAGAATAGGACAGGGGGCACCTATGAACACTGAAGCTTTCTTT.

In nucleotides, the CDR3 is TGTGCCAGCAGCTTGAGGGGGTCGGTCAGGACTGAAGCTTTCTTT. Protein: CASSLRGSVRTEAFF. This rearrangement joins TRBV7-8 to TRBJ1-1; D perhaps matches TRBD1 (6 bases). V lost 3 bases to trimming and J lost 5 bases, with 16 bases between them. Germline CDR1 reads SGHVS; CDR2 reads FQNEAQ. CDR3 length: 15 amino acids.

The gene calls are TRBV5-6 and TRBJ2-3; TRBD2 matches 7 bases. Germline trimming cut 5 bases from V and 0 bases from J; bases unmatched to any gene: 15. Germline CDR1 reads SGHDT; CDR2 reads YYEEEE. The CDR3 extends over 18 amino acids. The CDR3 coding sequence is TGTGCCAGCAGTCACCGGGGAGGGCTAGCGGAAAGCACAGATACGCAGTATTTT. It specifies CASSHRGGLAESTDTQYF.

This chain uses TRBV5-8 with TRBJ2-3; 12 bases map to TRBD2. This CDR3 has 18 residues. Germline lookup yields CDR1 SGHTS and CDR2 YDEGEE. V was pared by 4 bases and J by 0 bases, with 9 bases of the junction left unmatched. CDR3 amino acids: CASSSWTSGETSTDTQYF. The CDR3 coding sequence is TGTGCCAGCAGCAGTTGGACTAGCGGGGAGACTAGCACAGATACGCAGTATTTT.

This chain joins TRBV7-9 and TRBJ1-5; 7 bases map to TRBD1. V shed 3 bases, J shed 2 bases, and the junction held 1 base outside the gene matches. The CDR3 loop spans 14 amino acids. Per germline, CDR1 SEHNR and CDR2 FQNEAQ (reference sequence). The DNA for the CDR3 is TGTGCCAGCAGCTTTACAGGGGGCAATCAGCCCCAGCATTTT. Translation: CASSFTGGNQPQHF.

This chain joins TRBV2 and TRBJ1-1; 11 nucleotides align to TRBD1. The CDR3 length is 15 residues. Unmatched junction bases numbered 7, after V lost 8 bases and J lost 2 bases. Germline CDR1 and CDR2: SNHLY and FYNNEI. As DNA, the CDR3 is TGTGCCAGCGGGACAGGGGGTAGGAGAAACACTGAAGCTTTCTTT. It codes for CASGTGGRRNTEAFF.

The chain combines TRBV27 with TRBJ2-2; TRBD2 matches at 8 bases. This CDR3 comprises 16 residues. Germline-derived CDR1 and CDR2 are MNHEY and SMNVEV (reference sequence). The J segment lost 0 bases and the V segment lost 6 bases, leaving 6 bases of the junction unmatched. CDR3 nucleotides: TGTGCCAGCAGAGAGCGGGGGAGCCCGAACACCGGGGAGCTGTTTTTT. Protein product: CASRERGSPNTGELFF.

The chain couples TRBV7-6 to TRBJ2-1; 7 nucleotides align to TRBD2. V was pared by 4 bases and J by 1 base, with 10 bases of the junction left unmatched. The germline V gene has CDR1 SGHVS and CDR2 FNYEAQ. The CDR3 is 17 residues long. The CDR3 sequence: CASSSVGGTSSYNEQFF. The CDR3 bases are TGTGCCAGCAGCTCGGTGGGGGGGACTTCTTCCTACAATGAGCAGTTCTTC. The complete variable domain, with remaining parts taken from reference TRBV7-6 and TRBJ2-1, reads GAGVSQSPRYKVTKRGQDVALRCDPISGHVSLYWYRQALGQGPEFLTYFNYEAQQDKSGLPNDRFSAERPEGSISTLTIQRTEQRDSAMYRCASSSVGGTSSYNEQFFGPGTRLTVL.

This chain connects TRBV5-1 to TRBJ1-1; D may be TRBD1 (6 bases). Germline V gene lookup returns CDR1 SGHRS and CDR2 YFSETQ. V was cut by 4 bases and J by 0 bases, with 13 bases left in between. The CDR3 extends over 15 amino acids. The chain's CDR3 is CASSPGTNLNTEAFF. CDR3 DNA: TGCGCCAGCAGCCCGGGGACAAATTTGAACACTGAAGCTTTCTTT. Full variable domain (remainder filled in from reference TRBV5-1 and TRBJ1-1): KAGVTQTPRYLIKTRGQQVTLSCSPISGHRSVSWYQQTPGQGLQFLFEYFSETQRNKGNFPGRFSGRQFSNSRSEMNVSTLELGDSALYLCASSPGTNLNTEAFFGQGTRLTVV.

The chain carries TRBV19 and TRBJ1-1, with 7 positions matching TRBD1. The germline CDR1 and CDR2 sequences are LNHDA and SQIVND (reference sequence). J gave up 0 bases and V 5 bases, and 6 bases lay outside the gene matches. The CDR3 has 15 amino acids. CDR3 protein: CASSLWTGVNTEAFF. CDR3 coding DNA: TGTGCCAGTAGTCTGTGGACAGGAGTGAACACTGAAGCTTTCTTT.

This rearrangement joins TRBV7-7 to TRBJ2-7; TRBD1 matches at 10 bases. V trimming: 3 bases; J trimming: 3 bases; junction bases outside the gene matches: 8. Germline assignment: CDR1 SSHAT and CDR2 FNYEAQ (reference sequence). The CDR3 consists of 16 residues. The DNA of the CDR3 is TGTGCCAGCAGCTTGGAAGACAGGGGGCTTTTCTACGAGCAGTACTTC. Translation: CASSLEDRGLFYEQYF.